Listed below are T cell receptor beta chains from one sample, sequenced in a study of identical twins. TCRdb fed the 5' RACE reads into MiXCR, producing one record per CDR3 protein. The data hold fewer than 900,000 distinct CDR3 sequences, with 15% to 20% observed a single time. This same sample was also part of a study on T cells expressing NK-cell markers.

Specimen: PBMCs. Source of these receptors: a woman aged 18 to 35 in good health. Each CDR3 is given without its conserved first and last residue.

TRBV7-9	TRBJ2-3	ASSSRLLAGHTDTQY
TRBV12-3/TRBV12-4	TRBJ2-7	ATRKIAAGPDEQY
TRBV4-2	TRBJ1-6	ASSQESQGSSPLH
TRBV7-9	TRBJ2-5	ASSLREFQETQY
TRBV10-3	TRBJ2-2	AISGYHLANTGELF
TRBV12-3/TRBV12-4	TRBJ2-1	ASSLVGPSNEQF
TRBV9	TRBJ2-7	ASSVDPSGGAYEQY
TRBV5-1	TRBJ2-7	ASRLMTGDYEQY
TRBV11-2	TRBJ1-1	ASSFRVFNTEAF
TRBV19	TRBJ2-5	ATAKGETQY
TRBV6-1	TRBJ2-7	ASSATSSSYEQY
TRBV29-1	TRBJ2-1	SAEYPGLAGFYNEQF
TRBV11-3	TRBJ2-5	ASTWRWGETQY
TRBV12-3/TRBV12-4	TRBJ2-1	ASRPGRGSRNEQF
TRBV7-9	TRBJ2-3	ASSLFSSLTDTQY
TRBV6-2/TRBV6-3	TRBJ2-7	ASTARPGGPFEQY
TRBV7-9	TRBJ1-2	ASSYAGIGYT
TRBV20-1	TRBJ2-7	SATGQSSTVQY
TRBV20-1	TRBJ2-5	STGTSGIETQY
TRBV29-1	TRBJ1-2	SVEGGHWHGYT
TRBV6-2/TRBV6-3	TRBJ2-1	ASSNPTGKDYNEQF
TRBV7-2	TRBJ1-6	ASSFRDYNSPLH
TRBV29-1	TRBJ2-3	SVAWVTAEGTQY
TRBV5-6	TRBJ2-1	ASSFSRGIGNEQF
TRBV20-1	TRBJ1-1	SATPRTGALNTEAF
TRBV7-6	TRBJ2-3	ASSILGGGSTDTQY
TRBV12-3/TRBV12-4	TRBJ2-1	ASSSRGVGSNEQF
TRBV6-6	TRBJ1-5	ASSREGVIY
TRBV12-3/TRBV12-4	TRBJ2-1	ASSLTSYNEQF
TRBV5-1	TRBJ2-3	ASSSRTGSTDTQY
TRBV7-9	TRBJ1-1	ASSLLSGGGFAEAF
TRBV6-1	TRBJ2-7	ASSAQGWTYEQY
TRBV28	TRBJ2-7	ASSLSRQGGSYEQY
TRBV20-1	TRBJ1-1	SARGLRTATEAF
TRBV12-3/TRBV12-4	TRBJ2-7	ASSFLGGGEY
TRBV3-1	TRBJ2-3	ASSRLGLAGPSDTDTQY
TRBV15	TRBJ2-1	ATSRQGFSSPYNEQF
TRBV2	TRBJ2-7	ASSELRGASYEQY
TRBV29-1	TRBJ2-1	SASGRAKDEQF
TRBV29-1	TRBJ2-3	SVDDSADTQY
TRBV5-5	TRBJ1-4	ASSLRDLEEKLF
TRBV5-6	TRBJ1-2	ASSPDSGGYT
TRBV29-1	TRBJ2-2	SVGTGQGWAGELF
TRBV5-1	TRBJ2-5	ASSGGGQETQY
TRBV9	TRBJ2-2	ASSVGLAEAGELF
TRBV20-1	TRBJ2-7	SAETGYPYEQY
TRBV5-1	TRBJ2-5	ASSLTLAGDFETQY
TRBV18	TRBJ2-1	ASSPDRGYNEQF
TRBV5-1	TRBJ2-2	ASSWTVPGELF
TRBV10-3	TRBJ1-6	AISDGGRNSPLH